A selection of T cell receptor beta chains follows, all from one sample in a study of shared clonotypes between healthy human individuals. The method was immunoSEQ multiplex PCR; TCRdb's version includes in-frame clones alone and lacks a portion of them. The sample has over a million clones, around 74% seen once. The sequencing sample was made of memory CD4+ T cells sorted from blood. These receptor sequences come from a man younger than 35 in good health. The CDR3 runs from the conserved cysteine through the conserved F or W. A D gene is named only where the DNA matches it firmly. Size values are once, few and many counts, or a class for expanded clones, and some rows have none.

D: -; size: -; J: TRBJ2-5; V: TRBV5-1; CDR3: CASSFNGETQYF; DNA: TGCGCCAGCAGCTTTAATGGGGAGACCCAGTACTTC
D: -; size: -; J: TRBJ1-1; V: TRBV10-1; CDR3: CASRADSSEAFF; DNA: TGCGCCAGCAGGGCAGACAGCTCTGAAGCTTTCTTT
D: -; size: -; J: TRBJ1-1; V: TRBV6-6; CDR3: CASSYSGGNTEAFF; DNA: TGTGCCAGCAGTTACTCTGGGGGTAACACTGAAGCTTTCTTT
D: -; size: -; J: TRBJ1-3; V: TRBV18; CDR3: CASSPYSLRNTIYF; DNA: TGTGCCAGCTCACCTTATTCCCTTAGGAACACCATATATTTT
D: TRBD2; size: few; J: TRBJ2-1; V: TRBV6-6; CDR3: CASSYIAGAFYNEQFF; DNA: TGTGCCAGCAGTTACATAGCGGGAGCCTTCTACAATGAGCAGTTCTTC
D: -; size: few; J: TRBJ1-2; V: TRBV6-5; CDR3: CAARGANYGYTF; DNA: TGTGCCGCACGGGGGGCTAACTATGGCTACACCTTC
D: -; size: -; J: TRBJ2-2; V: TRBV6-6; CDR3: CASSLGGPTGELFF; DNA: TGTGCCAGCAGCTTAGGGGGTCCCACCGGGGAGCTGTTTTTT
D: -; size: -; J: TRBJ2-3; V: TRBV7-2; CDR3: CASSLAADTQYF; DNA: TGTGCCAGCAGCTTAGCAGCAGATACGCAGTATTTT
D: -; size: -; J: TRBJ1-1; V: TRBV30; CDR3: CAWSGLTAEAFF; DNA: TGTGCCTGGAGTGGATTGACAGCAGAAGCTTTCTTT
D: TRBD2; size: -; J: TRBJ2-4; V: TRBV2; CDR3: CASSDRAGETKNIQYF; DNA: TGTGCCAGCAGTGATAGGGCGGGAGAAACCAAAAACATTCAGTACTTC
D: TRBD1; size: -; J: TRBJ1-1; V: TRBV11-2; CDR3: CASSLTGGSPEAFF; DNA: TGTGCCAGCAGCTTGACAGGGGGCAGCCCTGAAGCTTTCTTT
D: -; size: -; J: TRBJ2-7; V: TRBV5-4; CDR3: CASSPATTKTTYEQYF; DNA: TGTGCCAGCAGCCCCGCCACGACAAAAACAACCTACGAGCAGTACTTC
D: -; size: few; J: TRBJ2-1; V: TRBV6-1; CDR3: CASSADSLSSYNEQFF; DNA: TGTGCCAGCAGTGCTGACTCCTTGAGCTCCTACAATGAGCAGTTCTTC
D: TRBD1; size: -; J: TRBJ2-2; V: TRBV5-6; CDR3: CASSFGTGGGTGELFF; DNA: TGTGCCAGCAGCTTCGGGACAGGGGGCGGCACCGGGGAGCTGTTTTTT
D: -; size: -; J: TRBJ2-3; V: TRBV6-1; CDR3: CASRLNGGTDTQYF; DNA: TGTGCCAGCAGGTTGAATGGGGGCACAGATACGCAGTATTTT
D: -; size: -; J: TRBJ2-5; V: TRBV2; CDR3: CASNGDQETQYF; DNA: TGTGCCAGCAATGGGGACCAAGAGACCCAGTACTTC
D: -; size: few; J: TRBJ2-7; V: TRBV20-1; CDR3: CSATVEYEQYF; DNA: TGCAGTGCCACAGTGGAGTACGAGCAGTACTTC
D: TRBD1; size: -; J: TRBJ1-4; V: TRBV4-3; CDR3: CASSQEPGTGVEKLFF; DNA: TGCGCCAGCAGCCAGGAACCGGGGACAGGGGTTGAAAAACTGTTTTTT
D: -; size: -; J: TRBJ2-7; V: TRBV6-1; CDR3: CASSEEEGPTYEQYF; DNA: TGTGCCAGCAGTGAAGAAGAGGGACCCACCTACGAGCAGTACTTC
D: TRBD2; size: -; J: TRBJ2-1; V: TRBV11-2; CDR3: CASSSGTSRSEQFF; DNA: TGTGCCAGCAGCTCCGGGACTAGCCGGAGTGAGCAGTTCTTC
D: TRBD2; size: many; J: TRBJ2-1; V: TRBV7-9; CDR3: CASSPRLLRLAGYHNEQFF; DNA: TGTGCCAGCAGCCCGCGCTTACTGAGACTAGCGGGGTACCACAATGAGCAGTTCTTC
D: -; size: -; J: TRBJ2-1; V: TRBV14; CDR3: CASSQDTSNEQFF; DNA: TGTGCCAGCAGCCAGGACACTAGCAATGAGCAGTTCTTC